The rows below give T cell receptor beta chains drawn from one sample of a study of T cell responses to AZD1222 COVID-19 vaccine. Some clones are missing from TCRdb's copy, which holds only in-frame ones; the method was immunoSEQ multiplex PCR. The table includes roughly 120,000 clones, approximately 85% detected once. The sequenced sample was peripheral blood, obtained on day 0 of AZD1222 vaccination. The receptors come from an adult in good health. Both conserved end residues are part of each CDR3. Each record gives: J gene, V gene, CDR3 protein.

J gene: TRBJ1-4
V gene: TRBV7-2
CDR3 protein: CASSLSYGEKLFF

J gene: TRBJ2-7
V gene: TRBV24-1
CDR3 protein: CATSPSGSSYEQYF

J gene: TRBJ2-1
V gene: TRBV15
CDR3 protein: CATSRDLGGLPIF

J gene: TRBJ1-3
V gene: TRBV6-5
CDR3 protein: CATPLQGNSGNTIYF

J gene: TRBJ1-4
V gene: TRBV7-2
CDR3 protein: CASSLQQGTLGEKLFF

J gene: TRBJ1-2
V gene: TRBV6-1
CDR3 protein: CASSEAGQVNPTF

J gene: TRBJ1-5
V gene: TRBV20-1
CDR3 protein: CSASGGAVNQPQHF

J gene: TRBJ1-6
V gene: TRBV19
CDR3 protein: CASSIRGARLSSSPLHF

J gene: TRBJ1-5
V gene: TRBV7-8
CDR3 protein: CASSLEGAGLNQPQHF

J gene: TRBJ1-1
V gene: TRBV28
CDR3 protein: CASSLGGAGGTEAFF

J gene: TRBJ2-2
V gene: TRBV29-1
CDR3 protein: CSVAGVNTGELFF

J gene: TRBJ1-1
V gene: TRBV19
CDR3 protein: CASSISQGGIEAFF

J gene: TRBJ2-5
V gene: TRBV7-8
CDR3 protein: CASSPRTSVETQYF

J gene: TRBJ2-1
V gene: TRBV4-3
CDR3 protein: CASSQAVAGSWDEQFF

J gene: TRBJ1-1
V gene: TRBV7-2
CDR3 protein: CASTTQRGTEAFF

J gene: TRBJ1-5
V gene: TRBV6-1
CDR3 protein: CASSSHSNNQPQHF

J gene: TRBJ1-3
V gene: TRBV6-5
CDR3 protein: CASSITMSSGNTIYF

J gene: TRBJ1-3
V gene: TRBV4-2
CDR3 protein: CASSQASGASSGNTIYF

J gene: TRBJ1-2
V gene: TRBV3-1/TRBV3-2
CDR3 protein: CASSQGRQGARGYTF

J gene: TRBJ2-2
V gene: TRBV23-1
CDR3 protein: CASSQGQAPTGELFF

J gene: TRBJ1-1
V gene: TRBV28
CDR3 protein: CLSTGPETEAFF

J gene: TRBJ2-6
V gene: TRBV18
CDR3 protein: CASSVSTHTPGANVLTF

J gene: TRBJ1-1
V gene: TRBV28
CDR3 protein: CASRNGGGSTEAFF

J gene: TRBJ1-2
V gene: TRBV3-1/TRBV3-2
CDR3 protein: CASSPLRTGQYGYTF

J gene: TRBJ2-1
V gene: TRBV24-1
CDR3 protein: CATSDLDESLNEQFF

J gene: TRBJ2-5
V gene: TRBV28
CDR3 protein: CASSLMASGGIKETQYF

J gene: TRBJ1-2
V gene: TRBV2
CDR3 protein: CASSLEGPGYTF

J gene: TRBJ2-7
V gene: TRBV14
CDR3 protein: CASSQVGWGQYEQYF

J gene: TRBJ1-4
V gene: TRBV5-1
CDR3 protein: CASSRQGVDSEKLFF

J gene: TRBJ1-5
V gene: TRBV28
CDR3 protein: CASRTSGFIRSSPQHF

J gene: TRBJ1-1
V gene: TRBV3-1/TRBV3-2
CDR3 protein: CASSQGSGWKTEAFF

J gene: TRBJ2-7
V gene: TRBV7-9
CDR3 protein: CASSLPLGQGLIEQYF

J gene: TRBJ1-2
V gene: TRBV5-4
CDR3 protein: CASSLSASGGYTF

J gene: TRBJ1-5
V gene: TRBV7-2
CDR3 protein: CASSLVVGIYQPQHF

J gene: TRBJ2-2
V gene: TRBV5-1
CDR3 protein: CASSEGLAGLSGELFF

J gene: TRBJ2-3
V gene: TRBV6-5
CDR3 protein: CASGTGGADTQYF

J gene: TRBJ2-1
V gene: TRBV3-1/TRBV3-2
CDR3 protein: CASSQVGEQFF

J gene: TRBJ1-2
V gene: TRBV14
CDR3 protein: CASSQGVLGQPYGYTF

J gene: TRBJ2-1
V gene: TRBV15
CDR3 protein: CATSRAMTGGEQFF

J gene: TRBJ1-2
V gene: TRBV19
CDR3 protein: CASSTVPGHHRGYTF

J gene: TRBJ1-2
V gene: TRBV28
CDR3 protein: CASKKGGANYGYTF

J gene: TRBJ2-7
V gene: TRBV28
CDR3 protein: CASSLADSPYEQYF

J gene: TRBJ2-1
V gene: TRBV6-4
CDR3 protein: CASSKGTGGYNEQFF

J gene: TRBJ1-1
V gene: TRBV10-3
CDR3 protein: CAISESGANTEAFF

J gene: TRBJ2-7
V gene: TRBV15
CDR3 protein: CATSRNPTSFEQYF

J gene: TRBJ1-1
V gene: TRBV7-9
CDR3 protein: CASSTRTGANTEAFF

J gene: TRBJ2-1
V gene: TRBV7-9
CDR3 protein: CASSPPSRDSVRPYNEQFF

J gene: TRBJ1-5
V gene: TRBV15
CDR3 protein: CATSREGPQHF

J gene: TRBJ1-1
V gene: TRBV28
CDR3 protein: CASTPGSLNTEAFF

J gene: TRBJ1-6
V gene: TRBV7-2
CDR3 protein: CASSLDSGRSGWTPLHF